Sequencing of this TCR beta chain was carried out in a study of T cells in Graves' hyperthyroidism and ophthalmopathy. General observations from the study: Ophthalmopathy was model-predicted a median about six months pre-onset. Blood samples included most of the expanded thyroid clonotypes exceeding 0.001. Ophthalmopathy cases were set apart from stable hyperthyroidism by a 13 V-J model.

Looked up from germline, CDR1 is DFQATT and CDR2 is SNEGSKA (reference sequence). Trimming removed 3 bases from V and 6 bases from J, with 3 bases in between. There are 10 residues in the CDR3. Diagnoses were made from clinical symptoms, serum measures (thyroxine and TRAb), thyroid ultrasound and orbital computed tomography. This clonotype was seen only a few times. The antigen remains undetermined. Amplification targeted TCR beta CDR3 regions from RNA transcripts. TCR CDR3 underwent first-round RT-PCR with the HTBI primer set. TCRdb re-called the multiplex PCR reads through MiXCR, storing one row per CDR3 protein. The sample has about 400,000 distinct CDR3 sequences; approximately 14% are singletons.

Input material: blood. The clonotype comes from a man younger than 35 with Graves' ophthalmopathy. V gene TRBV20-1 combines with J gene TRBJ2-1; D not resolved. This CDR3 reads CSASLNEQFF. Here the CDR3 DNA reads TGCAGTGCTAGCCTCAATGAGCAGTTCTTC.